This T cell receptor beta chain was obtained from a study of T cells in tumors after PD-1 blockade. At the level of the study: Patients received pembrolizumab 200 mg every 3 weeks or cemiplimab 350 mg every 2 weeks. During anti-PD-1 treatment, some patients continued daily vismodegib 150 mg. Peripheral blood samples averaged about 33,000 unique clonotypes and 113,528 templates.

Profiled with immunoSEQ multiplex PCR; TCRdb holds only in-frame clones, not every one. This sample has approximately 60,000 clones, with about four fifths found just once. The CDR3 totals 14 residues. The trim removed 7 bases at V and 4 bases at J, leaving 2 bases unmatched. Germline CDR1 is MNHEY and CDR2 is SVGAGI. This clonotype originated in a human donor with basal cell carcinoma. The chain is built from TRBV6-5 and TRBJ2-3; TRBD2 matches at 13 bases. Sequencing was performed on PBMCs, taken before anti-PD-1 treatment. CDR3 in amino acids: CASKTSGGADTQYF. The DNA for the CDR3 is TGTGCCAGCAAAACTAGCGGGGGGGCAGATACGCAGTATTTT.